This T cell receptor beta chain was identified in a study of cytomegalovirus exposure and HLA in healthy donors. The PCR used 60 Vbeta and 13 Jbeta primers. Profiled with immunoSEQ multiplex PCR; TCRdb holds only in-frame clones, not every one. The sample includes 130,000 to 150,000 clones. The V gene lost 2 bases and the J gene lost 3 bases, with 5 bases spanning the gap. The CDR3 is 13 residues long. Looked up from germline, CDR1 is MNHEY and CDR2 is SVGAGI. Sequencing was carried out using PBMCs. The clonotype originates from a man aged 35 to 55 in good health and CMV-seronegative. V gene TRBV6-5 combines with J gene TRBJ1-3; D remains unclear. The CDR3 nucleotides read TGTGCCAGCAGTTACGGCAGTGGAAACACCATATATTTT. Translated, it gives CASSYGSGNTIYF.